This TCR beta chain emerged from a study of OX40 agonist ivuxolimab in advanced cancers. Study summary: Patients were treated with ivuxolimab, an agonistic anti-OX40 (CD134) antibody.

Sampling of blood occurred at baseline, cycle 4 day 1, and cycle 7 day 1. About this clone: What it recognizes is unknown.

Broader study findings: Researchers did not establish what antigens the expanded peripheral T cells target.

Looked up from germline, CDR1 is LNHNV and CDR2 is YYDKDF (reference sequence). Trimming took 3 bases from V and 5 from J, leaving 8 bases between them. The CDR3 extends over 14 amino acids. This table comes from immunoSEQ multiplex PCR, and its TCRdb copy is limited to in-frame clones, with some not included. The sample consists of about 79,000 clones, about 91% of them appearing once. This specimen consisted of CD4+ or CD8+ T cells sorted from blood, obtained in a trial of the OX40 agonist ivuxolimab. The genes are TRBV15 and TRBJ2-6; unclear D gene. This receptor was obtained from an adult with an advanced solid tumor such as melanoma, head and neck, liver or kidney cancer. CDR3: CATSRFDRANVLTF. In DNA form, the CDR3 reads TGTGCCACCAGCAGGTTTGACCGGGCCAACGTCCTGACTTTC.